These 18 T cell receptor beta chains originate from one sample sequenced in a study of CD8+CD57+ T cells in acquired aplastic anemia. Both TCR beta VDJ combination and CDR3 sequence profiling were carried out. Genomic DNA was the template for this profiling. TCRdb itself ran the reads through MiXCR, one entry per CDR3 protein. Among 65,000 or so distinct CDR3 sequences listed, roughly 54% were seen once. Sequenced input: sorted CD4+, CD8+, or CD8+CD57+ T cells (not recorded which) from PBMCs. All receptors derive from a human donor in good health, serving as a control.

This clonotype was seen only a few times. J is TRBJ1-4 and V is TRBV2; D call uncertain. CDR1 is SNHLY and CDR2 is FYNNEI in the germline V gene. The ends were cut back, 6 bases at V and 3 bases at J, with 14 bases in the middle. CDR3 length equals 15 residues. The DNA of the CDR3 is TGTGCCAGCAGCATCGGCCTGGCAGCTAATGAAAAACTGTTTTTT. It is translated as CASSIGLAANEKLFF.

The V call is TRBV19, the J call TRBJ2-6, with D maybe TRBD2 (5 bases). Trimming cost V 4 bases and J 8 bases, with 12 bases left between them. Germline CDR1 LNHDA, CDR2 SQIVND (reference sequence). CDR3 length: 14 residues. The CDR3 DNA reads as TGTGCCAGTAGTACCGTGACCGGGACCAACGTCCTGACTTTC. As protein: CASSTVTGTNVLTF.

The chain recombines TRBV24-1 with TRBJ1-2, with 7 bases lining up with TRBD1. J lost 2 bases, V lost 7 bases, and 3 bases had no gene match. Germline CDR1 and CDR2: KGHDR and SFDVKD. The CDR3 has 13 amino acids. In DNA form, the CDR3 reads TGTGCCACCAGAGGGACAGACAACTATGGCTACACCTTC. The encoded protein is CATRGTDNYGYTF.

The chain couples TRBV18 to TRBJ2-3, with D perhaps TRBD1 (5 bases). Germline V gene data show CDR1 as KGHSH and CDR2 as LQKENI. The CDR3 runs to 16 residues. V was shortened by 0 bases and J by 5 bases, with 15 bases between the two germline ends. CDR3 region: CASSPPSGKKVDTQYF. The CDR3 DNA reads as TGTGCCAGCTCACCACCCTCAGGGAAGAAGGTAGATACGCAGTATTTT.

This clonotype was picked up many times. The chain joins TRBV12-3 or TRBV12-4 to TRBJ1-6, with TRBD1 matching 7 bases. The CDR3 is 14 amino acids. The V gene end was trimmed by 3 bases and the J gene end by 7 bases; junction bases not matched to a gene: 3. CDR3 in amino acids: CASSLTGHNSPLHF. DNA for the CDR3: TGTGCCAGCAGTTTGACAGGGCACAATTCACCCCTCCACTTT.

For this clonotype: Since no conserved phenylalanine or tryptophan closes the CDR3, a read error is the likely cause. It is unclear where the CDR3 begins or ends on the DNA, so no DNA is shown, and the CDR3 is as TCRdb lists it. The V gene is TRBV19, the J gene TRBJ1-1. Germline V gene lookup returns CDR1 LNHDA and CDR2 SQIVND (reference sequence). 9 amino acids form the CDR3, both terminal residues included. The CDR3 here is CASSIGSPT.

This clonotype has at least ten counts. The CDR3 spells CASRWTSAQETQYF. The CDR3 DNA follows: TGTGCCAGCAGGTGGACTAGCGCACAAGAGACCCAGTACTTC. The rearrangement uses TRBV5-6 and TRBJ2-5; TRBD2 agrees at 9 bases. Trimming at V came to 5 bases and at J to 2 bases, leaving 4 bases not matched to a gene. The CDR3 is 14 residues long. From germline, CDR1 is SGHDT and CDR2 YYEEEE.

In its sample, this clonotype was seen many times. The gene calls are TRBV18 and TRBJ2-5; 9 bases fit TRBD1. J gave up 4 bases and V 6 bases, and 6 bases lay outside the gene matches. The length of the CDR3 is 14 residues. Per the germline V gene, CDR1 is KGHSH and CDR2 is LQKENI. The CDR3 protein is CASSLGTGRETQYF. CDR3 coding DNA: TGTGCCAGCTCTCTTGGGACAGGGCGAGAGACCCAGTACTTC. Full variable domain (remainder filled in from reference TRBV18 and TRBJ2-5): NAGVMQNPRHLVRRRGQEARLRCSPMKGHSHVYWYRQLPEEGLKFMVYLQKENIIDESGMPKERFSAEFPKEGPSILRIQQVVRGDSAAYFCASSLGTGRETQYFGPGTRLLVL.

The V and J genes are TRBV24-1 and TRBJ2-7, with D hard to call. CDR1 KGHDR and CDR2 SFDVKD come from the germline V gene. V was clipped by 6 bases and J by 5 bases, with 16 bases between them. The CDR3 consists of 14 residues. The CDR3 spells CATSQDGSSNEQYF. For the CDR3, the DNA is TGTGCCACCAGTCAAGACGGCAGTTCCAACGAGCAGTACTTC.

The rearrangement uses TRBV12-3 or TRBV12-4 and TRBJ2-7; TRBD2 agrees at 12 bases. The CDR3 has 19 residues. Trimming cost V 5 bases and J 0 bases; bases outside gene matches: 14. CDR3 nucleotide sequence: TGTGCCAGCAGTCCAACTAGCGGGAGGCCCCAAAATCGCTCCTACGAGCAGTACTTC. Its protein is CASSPTSGRPQNRSYEQYF.

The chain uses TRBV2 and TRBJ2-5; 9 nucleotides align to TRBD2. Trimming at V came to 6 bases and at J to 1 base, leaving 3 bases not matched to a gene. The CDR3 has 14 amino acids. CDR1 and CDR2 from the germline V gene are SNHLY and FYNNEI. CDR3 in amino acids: CASRGLAIQETQYF. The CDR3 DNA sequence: TGTGCCAGCAGAGGACTAGCGATCCAAGAGACCCAGTACTTC.

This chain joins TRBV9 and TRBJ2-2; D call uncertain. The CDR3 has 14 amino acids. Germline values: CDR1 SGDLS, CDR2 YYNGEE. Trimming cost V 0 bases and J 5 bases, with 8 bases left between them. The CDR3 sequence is CASSVEGWTGELFF. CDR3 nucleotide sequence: TGTGCCAGCAGCGTAGAAGGTTGGACCGGGGAGCTGTTTTTT.

In DNA, the CDR3 is TGTGCCAGCAGTGACGGACAGGGGGAGGGCACTGAAGCTTTCTTT. Residues: CASSDGQGEGTEAFF. This chain uses TRBV2 with TRBJ1-1; TRBD1 aligns across 10 bases. CDR1 and CDR2 from the germline V gene are SNHLY and FYNNEI. Germline trimming cut 3 bases from V and 4 bases from J; bases unmatched to any gene: 5. The CDR3 is made up of 15 amino acids.

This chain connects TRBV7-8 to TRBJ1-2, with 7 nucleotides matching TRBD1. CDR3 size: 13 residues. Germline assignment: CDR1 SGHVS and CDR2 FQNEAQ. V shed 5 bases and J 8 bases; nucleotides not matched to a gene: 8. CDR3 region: CASSPRTGGGYTF. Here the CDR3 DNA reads TGTGCCAGCAGCCCCCGGACAGGAGGAGGCTACACCTTC.

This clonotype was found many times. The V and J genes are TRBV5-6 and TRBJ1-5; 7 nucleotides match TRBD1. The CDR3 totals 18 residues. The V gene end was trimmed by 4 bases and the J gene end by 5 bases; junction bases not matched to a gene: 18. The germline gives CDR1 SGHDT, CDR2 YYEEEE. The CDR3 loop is CASSLRTGDLLLHQPQHF. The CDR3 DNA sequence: TGTGCCAGCAGCCTAAGAACAGGGGACCTCCTTCTGCATCAGCCCCAGCATTTT.

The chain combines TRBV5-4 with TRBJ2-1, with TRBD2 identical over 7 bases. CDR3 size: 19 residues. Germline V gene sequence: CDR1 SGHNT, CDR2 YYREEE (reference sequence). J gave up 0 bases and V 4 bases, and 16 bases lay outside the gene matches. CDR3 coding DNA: TGTGCCAGCAGCCTGGGACTTGGTAGCGGGTCCCTCTCCTACAATGAGCAGTTCTTC. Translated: CASSLGLGSGSLSYNEQFF.

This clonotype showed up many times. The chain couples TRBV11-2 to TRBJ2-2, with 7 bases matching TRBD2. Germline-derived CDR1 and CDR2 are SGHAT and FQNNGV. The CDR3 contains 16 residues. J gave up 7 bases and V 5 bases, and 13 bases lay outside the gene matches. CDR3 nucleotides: TGTGCCAGCAGCCCATGGCGGCGGGAGTATGGCGGGGAGCTGTTTTTT. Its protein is CASSPWRREYGGELFF.

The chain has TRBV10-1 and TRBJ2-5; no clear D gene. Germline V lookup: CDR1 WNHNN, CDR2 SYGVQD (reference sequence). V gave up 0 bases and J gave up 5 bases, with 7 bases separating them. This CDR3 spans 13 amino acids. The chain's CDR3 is CASSESLRETQYF. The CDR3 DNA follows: TGCGCCAGCAGTGAGTCTCTAAGGGAGACCCAGTACTTC.